The 7 T cell receptor beta chains presented below share a single source sample, sequenced in a study of blood T cell repertoires in COVID-19. Assay used: immunoSEQ multiplex PCR; TCRdb lists only in-frame clones, some missing. The table has 150,000 or so clones, about 79% seen once; the top ten hold 5.5% to 8%. Material: peripheral blood. Source of these receptors: a woman between 50 and 59 years old in a cohort sampled during active or convalescent COVID-19.

V usage is TRBV19 and J usage is TRBJ1-2, with TRBD1 matching 9 bases. The CDR3 spans 19 residues. The V gene end was trimmed by 5 bases and the J gene end by 0 bases; junction bases not matched to a gene: 16. Germline V gene lookup returns CDR1 LNHDA and CDR2 SQIVND (reference sequence). The CDR3 DNA reads as TGTGCCAGTAGTCTACTGGGACAGGGTTTCCGAGTAGCTAACTATGGCTACACCTTC. Amino acids: CASSLLGQGFRVANYGYTF.

The chain couples TRBV24-1 to TRBJ1-5; 7 nucleotides align to TRBD1. Germline values: CDR1 KGHDR, CDR2 SFDVKD. The ends lost 4 bases at V and 4 bases at J; junction bases unmatched: 3. The CDR3 covers 14 residues. The CDR3 coding sequence is TGTGCCACCAGTGAGCACAGGGGAAATCAGCCCCAGCATTTT. This codes for CATSEHRGNQPQHF.

CDR3 amino acids: CASSPGTGSQPQHF. Here the CDR3 DNA reads TGTGCCAGCTCACCCGGGACAGGCAGTCAGCCCCAGCATTTT. This sequence joins TRBV18 and TRBJ1-5; the match to TRBD1 covers 8 bases. The germline V gene has CDR1 KGHSH and CDR2 LQKENI. The CDR3 spans 14 residues. Trimming took 3 bases from V and 6 from J; bases not matched to a gene: 4.

The V gene is TRBV9, the J gene TRBJ2-1; D possibly corresponds to TRBD1 (6 bases). Germline values: CDR1 SGDLS, CDR2 YYNGEE. With 2 bases removed from V and 6 bases from J, the gap between germline ends came to 15 bases. The CDR3 consists of 15 residues. The CDR3: CASSVGAGQINEQFF. The CDR3 DNA is TGTGCCAGCAGCGTGGGGGCTGGGCAGATCAATGAGCAGTTCTTC.

The chain recombines TRBV30 with TRBJ2-1; TRBD1 might be the D (6 bases). Germline-derived CDR1 and CDR2 are GTSNPN and SVGIG (reference sequence). The CDR3 covers 12 residues. Trimming shortened V by 6 bases and J by 6 bases, and 12 bases separated the two germline ends. CDR3 loop: CACKSGANEQFF. The DNA of the CDR3 is TGTGCCTGCAAATCAGGGGCCAATGAGCAGTTCTTC.

This chain connects TRBV14 to TRBJ1-2; TRBD1 matches 8 bases. The CDR3 is 13 residues long. J was trimmed by 5 bases and V by 7 bases; bases with no gene match: 6. CDR1 SGHDN and CDR2 FVKESK come from the germline V gene. CDR3 sequence reads: CASTPGQDYGYTF. The CDR3 DNA follows: TGTGCCAGCACACCGGGACAGGATTATGGCTACACCTTC.

The CDR3 loop reads CAWRGTGGSYEQYF. DNA of the CDR3: TGTGCCTGGAGGGGGACAGGGGGCTCCTACGAGCAGTACTTC. The genes are TRBV30 and TRBJ2-7; 11 nucleotides match TRBD1. The CDR3 contains 14 residues. V was clipped by 3 bases and J by 0 bases; unmatched bases: 1. The germline V gene encodes CDR1 GTSNPN and CDR2 SVGIG (reference sequence).